This T cell receptor (beta chain) was identified in a study of blood T cell repertoires in COVID-19. The wider study: Cohort 3 recovery required two negative PCRs, clearance, or symptom resolution. The study drew acute and convalescent COVID-19 samples from the United States, Italy and Spain. The analysed material was cDNA or gDNA that came from T cells, B-cell-depleted T cells, or PBMCs.

Assay: immunoSEQ multiplex PCR; the TCRdb copy retains only in-frame clones and omits some. Here the sample spans under 150,000 clones, approximately 80% being singletons. Material: PBMCs or T cells enriched from blood (not recorded which). This TCR came from a man aged 45 to 65 in a cohort exposed to, infected with or recovered from COVID-19 (not recorded which).

The CDR3 DNA is TGTGCCAGCAGCTTTTTAGTGCCGGGGGGATCCAATGAGCAGTTCTTC. Translated, it gives CASSFLVPGGSNEQFF. The J gene is TRBJ2-1, the V gene TRBV7-9; 7 bases agree with TRBD2. V gave up 3 bases and J gave up 6 bases; unmatched junction bases: 11. This CDR3 has 16 amino acids. CDR1 and CDR2 (germline): SEHNR, FQNEAQ (reference sequence).